These 18 T cell receptor beta chains were sequenced from one sample in a study of naive and memory T cell subsets. The SP2 primer and nested alpha and beta constant region primers amplified ligated cDNA in four rounds. TCRdb reprocessed the UMI-ligation and nested PCR reads via MiXCR and lists one record per CDR3 protein. The sample has over 20,000 distinct CDR3 sequences, roughly 5.2% seen once. An oligonucleotide containing a UMI was ligated to the 3' end of TCR cDNA. The sample consisted of blood. The receptors shown here come from an adult in good health.

This clonotype was seen repeatedly, ten times or more. As DNA, the CDR3 is TGTGCCAGCAGTTACCACGGACAGGGGGCAGGGGAGCTGTTTTTT. Its translation: CASSYHGQGAGELFF. The J gene is TRBJ2-2, the V gene TRBV6-2 or TRBV6-3, with TRBD1 matching over 11 bases. J lost 8 bases, V lost 2 bases, and 4 bases had no gene match. The CDR3 has 15 residues. The germline V gene encodes CDR1 MNHEY and CDR2 SVGEGT.

This clonotype was seen more than once but under ten times. The chain is built from TRBV5-5 and TRBJ2-7; D is unresolved. The germline V gene has CDR1 SGHKS and CDR2 YYEKEE (reference sequence). The CDR3 contains 13 residues. V shed 4 bases and J shed 0 bases, with 8 bases lying between them. The CDR3 region has the DNA TGTGCCAGCAGCCTTGACAACTCCTACGAGCAGTACTTC. This codes for CASSLDNSYEQYF.

This clonotype rates as medium-sized. The J gene is TRBJ1-1, the V gene TRBV29-1; perhaps TRBD1 as D (6 bases). The CDR3 is 12 residues long. V was trimmed by 6 bases and J by 5 bases, leaving 13 bases between them. Germline V gene data show CDR1 as SQVTM and CDR2 as ANQGSEA. The CDR3 spells CSVGQLGTEAFF. For the CDR3, the DNA is TGCAGCGTCGGACAGCTGGGAACTGAAGCTTTCTTT. Drawing the rest from reference TRBV29-1 and TRBJ1-1, the complete variable domain is SAVISQKPSRDICQRGTSLTIQCQVDSQVTMMFWYRQQPGQSLTLIATANQGSEATYESGFVIDKFPISRPNLTFSTLTVSNMSPEDSSIYLCSVGQLGTEAFFGQGTRLTVV.

This clonotype has a count of ten or more. The chain uses TRBV29-1 and TRBJ2-1; D possibly uses TRBD1 or TRBD2 (6 bases each). The germline V gene has CDR1 SQVTM and CDR2 ANQGSEA. Trimming removed 7 bases at V and 9 bases at J, with 22 bases between. This CDR3 spans 14 amino acids. CDR3 sequence reads: CSAIPPGGVGEQFF. CDR3 DNA: TGCAGCGCCATACCACCCGGGGGCGTTGGTGAGCAGTTCTTC.

This clonotype was seen ten or more times. This sequence joins TRBV18 and TRBJ1-1; no firm D call. CDR3 length: 13 amino acids. The germline V gene has CDR1 KGHSH and CDR2 LQKENI. Trimming took 0 bases from V and 6 from J, leaving 8 bases between them. The CDR3 protein is CASSPPGTAEAFF. The DNA for the CDR3 is TGTGCCAGCTCACCACCGGGTACAGCTGAAGCTTTCTTT.

This clonotype was seen many times. Here the CDR3 DNA reads TGTGCCAGCAGCTCATTGCGGGACACTGAAGCTTTCTTT. The encoded protein is CASSSLRDTEAFF. The chain carries TRBV7-2 and TRBJ1-1; D is undetermined. Germline CDR1 and CDR2: SGHTA and FQGNSA. The V end was cut by 4 bases, the J end by 3 bases, with 9 bases between. The CDR3 consists of 13 residues.

This clonotype was counted ten times or more. V is TRBV6-6 and J is TRBJ2-6, with 8 bases matching TRBD1. CDR3 size: 20 residues. Germline-derived CDR1 and CDR2 are MNHNY and SVGAGI (reference sequence). V gave up 0 bases and J gave up 0 bases; unmatched junction bases: 10. The CDR3 nucleotides are TGTGCCAGCAGTTACTCCTCCGGGACAGGAGGATCCTCTGGGGCCAACGTCCTGACTTTC. This codes for CASSYSSGTGGSSGANVLTF.

This clonotype was detected ten times or more. The CDR3 protein is CASSPRISSYEQYF. As DNA, the CDR3 is TGTGCCAGCAGTCCTCGGATTAGCTCCTACGAGCAGTACTTC. The chain joins TRBV6-2 or TRBV6-3 to TRBJ2-7, with D unclear. V dropped 5 bases and J dropped 0 bases, with 11 bases sitting between them. Germline V gives CDR1 MNHEY, CDR2 SVGEGT. This CDR3 is 14 amino acids long.

This clonotype was found many times. The V and J genes are TRBV7-2 and TRBJ2-6; TRBD2 matches 7 bases. Germline V gives CDR1 SGHTA, CDR2 FQGNSA. J gave up 7 bases and V 4 bases, and 10 bases lay outside the gene matches. The CDR3 consists of 16 residues. CDR3: CASSWTGGKTANVLTF. In DNA, the CDR3 is TGTGCCAGCAGCTGGACGGGGGGAAAGACAGCCAACGTCCTGACTTTC.

The CDR3 reads CSVERAVEQFF. DNA of the CDR3: TGCAGCGTTGAACGAGCGGTTGAGCAGTTCTTC. This chain joins TRBV29-1 and TRBJ2-1; tentative D call: TRBD2 (5 bases). The germline V gene encodes CDR1 SQVTM and CDR2 ANQGSEA. The CDR3 consists of 11 residues. Trimming removed 2 bases at V and 9 bases at J, with 8 bases between.

This clonotype was picked up many times. This chain uses TRBV7-3 with TRBJ2-1; 9 bases align to TRBD2. There are 15 residues in the CDR3. The junction had 8 bases not matched to a gene; V was cut back by 6 bases and J by 5 bases. Germline assignment: CDR1 SGHTA and CDR2 FQGTGA. CDR3 sequence (DNA): TGTGCCAGCAGGTATCTAGCGGGAATCAACAATGAGCAGTTCTTC. Translating it yields CASRYLAGINNEQFF. The whole variable domain, filled in from reference TRBV7-3 and TRBJ2-1, reads GAGVSQTPSNKVTEKGKYVELRCDPISGHTALYWYRQSLGQGPEFLIYFQGTGAADDSGLPNDRFFAVRPEGSVSTLKIQRTERGDSAVYLCASRYLAGINNEQFFGPGTRLTVL.

This clonotype was counted ten times or more. The rearrangement links TRBV7-2 to TRBJ2-1; no definite D call. The CDR3 length is 17 residues. The germline V and J ends were trimmed by 1 base and 0 bases, with 13 bases remaining between them. Per germline, CDR1 SGHTA and CDR2 FQGNSA. The CDR3 sequence is CASSLDLPSGSYNEQFF. The CDR3 DNA is TGTGCCAGCAGCTTAGATCTGCCGTCGGGCTCCTACAATGAGCAGTTCTTC.

At least ten counts were recorded for this clonotype. The chain couples TRBV3-1 to TRBJ2-1, with D unresolved. V was pared by 1 base and J by 0 bases, with 7 bases between. This CDR3 is built from 15 residues. Germline assignment: CDR1 LGHDT and CDR2 YNNKEL (reference sequence). The CDR3 DNA reads TGTGCCAGCAGCCAAGGTGCCTCCTCCTACAATGAGCAGTTCTTC. Translation: CASSQGASSYNEQFF.

The table lists this clonotype with many counts. This rearrangement joins TRBV7-9 to TRBJ2-7; 11 nucleotides match TRBD2. Germline-derived CDR1 and CDR2 are SEHNR and FQNEAQ (reference sequence). The ends lost 5 bases at V and 5 bases at J; junction bases unmatched: 5. The CDR3 has 14 residues. The CDR3 sequence: CASSVTSGKHEQYF. CDR3 sequence (DNA): TGTGCCAGCAGCGTGACTAGCGGGAAGCACGAGCAGTACTTC.

This clonotype showed up many times. The V gene is TRBV15, the J gene TRBJ2-4; the D is unclear. Germline V gene data show CDR1 as LNHNV and CDR2 as YYDKDF (reference sequence). This CDR3 is 13 amino acids long. Between the trimmed V and J ends, which lost 0 bases and 6 bases, there was a span of 6 bases. The CDR3 DNA reads TGTGCCACCAGCAGAGATAGGACAAACATTCAGTACTTC. This translates into CATSRDRTNIQYF.

This clonotype has a count of ten or more. The chain combines TRBV6-6 with TRBJ1-5; D possibly corresponds to TRBD1 (6 bases). The V end was cut by 4 bases, the J end by 4 bases, with 14 bases between. Germline V gene lookup returns CDR1 MNHNY and CDR2 SVGAGI (reference sequence). This CDR3 has 15 residues. CDR3 residues: CASSFRDNENQPQHF. In DNA, the CDR3 is TGTGCCAGCAGTTTCCGGGACAATGAAAATCAGCCCCAGCATTTT.

This clonotype was detected many times. This chain's CDR3 is CASSVGTPLQFF. CDR3 nucleotide sequence: TGTGCCAGCAGTGTCGGGACGCCATTGCAGTTCTTC. The chain couples TRBV12-3 or TRBV12-4 to TRBJ2-1; D tentatively reads TRBD1 or TRBD2 (5 bases each). V gave up 5 bases and J gave up 12 bases, with 14 bases separating them. The CDR3 is 12 residues long.

Note on this clonotype: This may stem from a read error, because a much larger clone lies one nucleotide away. The chain's CDR3 is CASRTDAGAKVLTF. As DNA, the CDR3 is TGTGCCAGCAGGACAGATGCTGGGGCCAAGGTCCTGACTTTC. The chain links TRBV27 to TRBJ2-6; a possible D gene is TRBD1 (5 bases). The CDR3 extends over 14 amino acids. The germline V gene encodes CDR1 MNHEY and CDR2 SMNVEV (reference sequence).